Listed below are T cell receptor beta chains from one sample, sequenced in a study of T cells in localized non-small cell lung cancer. This table comes from immunoSEQ multiplex PCR, and its TCRdb copy is limited to in-frame clones, with some not included. The sample carries some 21,000 clones, around nine tenths recorded once. The starting material was peripheral blood, obtained before any cancer treatment. These TCRs come from a woman aged 40 to 75 with stage I lung adenocarcinoma. CDR3s include the opening cysteine and the closing phenylalanine or tryptophan. The order of the fields is CDR3 length, V gene, D gene, CDR3 protein. A D gene is named only where the DNA matches it firmly.

length: 19
V: TRBV18
D: TRBD1
CDR3: CASSPSGTRTGNHDYGYTF

length: 15
V: TRBV19
D: .
CDR3: CASSSGTYGVGELFF

length: 17
V: TRBV5-6
D: TRBD1
CDR3: CASSLDQGTGDYYGYTF

length: 14
V: TRBV6-1
D: .
CDR3: CASRLQGRRETQYF

length: 14
V: TRBV28
D: .
CDR3: CASSFQGFGETQYF

length: 15
V: TRBV10-3
D: .
CDR3: CAISEGGDSNQPQHF

length: 15
V: TRBV4-3
D: TRBD1
CDR3: CASSQDDRGLGKLFF

length: 15
V: TRBV5-6
D: .
CDR3: CASSLPPGAQETQYF

length: 14
V: TRBV28
D: TRBD1
CDR3: CASSLWTGENEQFF

length: 11
V: TRBV20-1
D: .
CDR3: CSACRGPEAFF

length: 20
V: TRBV27
D: TRBD1
CDR3: CASSFYPPGQGPLMNTEAFF

length: 13
V: TRBV7-2
D: .
CDR3: CASSLGGVTEAFF

length: 14
V: TRBV28
D: TRBD1
CDR3: CASSLQGARDIQYF

length: 14
V: TRBV19
D: .
CDR3: CASNHREVGQPQHF

length: 14
V: TRBV7-2
D: .
CDR3: CASSLDSRYNEQFF

length: 19
V: TRBV9
D: .
CDR3: CASSAQGPWAGYWSYEQYF

length: 16
V: TRBV7-8
D: .
CDR3: CASSLGVVAASYEQYF

length: 13
V: TRBV5-4
D: .
CDR3: CASSLADTTEAFF

length: 11
V: TRBV14
D: .
CDR3: CASSLNNEQFF

length: 18
V: TRBV19
D: TRBD2
CDR3: CASSIGTSGRSSYNEQFF

length: 15
V: TRBV9
D: .
CDR3: CASSVVDALYTEAFF

length: 13
V: TRBV27
D: TRBD1
CDR3: CASGYRGNYEQYF

length: 17
V: TRBV9
D: .
CDR3: CASSVRRAEANTGELFF

length: 14
V: TRBV15
D: TRBD2
CDR3: CATSRVGGGYEQFF

length: 14
V: TRBV11-2
D: .
CDR3: CASSLAGTVYEQYF

length: 18
V: TRBV12-5
D: .
CDR3: CASGLFVSGLRMDQPQHF

length: 14
V: TRBV18
D: .
CDR3: CASSPRASKETQYF

length: 16
V: TRBV4-3
D: TRBD1
CDR3: CASSPSVLDRAKKLFF

length: 15
V: TRBV5-4
D: .
CDR3: CASSLDSVSSYEQYF

length: 13
V: TRBV19
D: .
CDR3: CASRNMDDYGAFF

length: 15
V: TRBV15
D: .
CDR3: CATSAHREGANVLTF

length: 16
V: TRBV5-1
D: TRBD2
CDR3: CASSPTGLAGGGEQFF

length: 14
V: TRBV2
D: .
CDR3: CASTREQGGSEAFF

length: 14
V: TRBV28
D: .
CDR3: CASSHISAPDTQYF

length: 11
V: TRBV20-1
D: .
CDR3: CRCQPNYGYTF

length: 14
V: TRBV5-1
D: TRBD2
CDR3: CASSTSGSTDTQYF

length: 15
V: TRBV7-8
D: TRBD1
CDR3: CASSLGGQGGNEQFF

length: 18
V: TRBV4-3
D: .
CDR3: CASSQDLPGGARNSPLHF

length: 16
V: TRBV18
D: TRBD2
CDR3: CASSPRVSGRLDEQFF

length: 15
V: TRBV9
D: .
CDR3: CASSAPQQGAYEQYF

length: 12
V: TRBV28
D: .
CDR3: CASKGGVTEAFF

length: 12
V: TRBV2
D: .
CDR3: CASSLGNQPQHF

length: 15
V: TRBV19
D: .
CDR3: CASSIILRDSRGYTF

length: 15
V: TRBV28
D: .
CDR3: CASSFRAGAQETQYF

length: 13
V: TRBV10-2
D: .
CDR3: CASSEQGNTEAFF

length: 15
V: TRBV7-2
D: .
CDR3: CASSLDTGSTYEQYF

length: 19
V: TRBV19
D: TRBD1
CDR3: CASSSPRDRIHAISQPQHF

length: 14
V: TRBV19
D: .
CDR3: CASSRAPPNYGYTF

length: 13
V: TRBV30
D: TRBD1
CDR3: CAFFRTGNYGYTF

length: 14
V: TRBV6-6
D: .
CDR3: CASANGGMNYEQYF

length: 17
V: TRBV5-6
D: .
CDR3: CASSSEQEKDYTGELFF